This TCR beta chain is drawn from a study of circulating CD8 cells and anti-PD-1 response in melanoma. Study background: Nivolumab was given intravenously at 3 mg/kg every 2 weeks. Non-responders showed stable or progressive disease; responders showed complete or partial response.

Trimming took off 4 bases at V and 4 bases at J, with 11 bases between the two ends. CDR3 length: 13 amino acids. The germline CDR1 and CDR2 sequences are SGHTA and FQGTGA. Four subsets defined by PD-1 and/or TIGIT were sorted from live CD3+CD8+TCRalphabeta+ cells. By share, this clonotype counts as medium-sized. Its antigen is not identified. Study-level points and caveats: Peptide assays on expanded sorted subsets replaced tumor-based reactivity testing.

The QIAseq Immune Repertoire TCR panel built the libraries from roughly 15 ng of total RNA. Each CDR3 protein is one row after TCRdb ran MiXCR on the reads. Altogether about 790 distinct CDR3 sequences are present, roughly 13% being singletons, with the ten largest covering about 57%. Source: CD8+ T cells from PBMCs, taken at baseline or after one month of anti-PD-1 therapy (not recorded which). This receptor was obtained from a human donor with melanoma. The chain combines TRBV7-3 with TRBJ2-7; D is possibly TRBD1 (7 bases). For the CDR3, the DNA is TGTGCCAGCAGCTGGGCAGGGGGGTACGAGCAGTACTTC. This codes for CASSWAGGYEQYF.